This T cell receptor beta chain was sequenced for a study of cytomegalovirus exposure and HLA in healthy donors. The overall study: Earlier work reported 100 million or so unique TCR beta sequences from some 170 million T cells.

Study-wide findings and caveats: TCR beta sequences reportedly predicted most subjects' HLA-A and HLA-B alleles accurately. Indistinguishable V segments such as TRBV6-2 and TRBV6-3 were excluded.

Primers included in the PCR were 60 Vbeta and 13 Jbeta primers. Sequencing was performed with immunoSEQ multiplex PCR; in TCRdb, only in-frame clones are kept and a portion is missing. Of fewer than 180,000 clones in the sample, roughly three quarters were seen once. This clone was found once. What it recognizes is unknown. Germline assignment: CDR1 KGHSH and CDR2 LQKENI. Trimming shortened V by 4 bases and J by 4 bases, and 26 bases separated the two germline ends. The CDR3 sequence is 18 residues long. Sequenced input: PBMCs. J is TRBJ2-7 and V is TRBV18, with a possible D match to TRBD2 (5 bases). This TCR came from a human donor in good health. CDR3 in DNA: TGTGCCAGCTCACTCTTGGACCCCCGGGTCACCTCGGGGTACGAGCAGTACTTC. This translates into CASSLLDPRVTSGYEQYF.